This TCR beta chain was profiled in a study of human T cells and chemical hapten exposure. Study details: The cohort included alopecia areata under or over 50% scalp, totalis and universalis. Small differences in pooled library volume mainly drove the variation in TCR yields per sample. Study-wide results and limits: Higher patch test scores went with higher counts of PT1 expanded TCRs.

This CDR3 has 14 amino acids. Trimming removed 7 bases from V and 6 bases from J, with 16 bases in between. Via MiXCR, TCRdb re-called the RACE reads, giving one row per CDR3 protein. The profile shows 200,000 to 300,000 distinct CDR3 sequences, over 8% of them singletons. This clonotype was found many times. Its antigen remains unidentified. As for time point: pre-sensitization, week 0. The treatment: therapeutic diphenylcyclopropenone sensitization with weekly scalp DPC. The source was whole blood, collected in connection with sensitization to the hapten diphenylcyclopropenone (DPC). This rearrangement joins TRBV12-3 or TRBV12-4 to TRBJ1-5, with D maybe TRBD1 (5 bases). The TCR comes from a woman aged 40 to 49 with alopecia areata. Some clones in this sample may be carry-over from other donors' samples. For the CDR3, the DNA is TGTGCCAGCACCCTCCTCGGGGGGAGTCAGCCCCAGCATTTT. It encodes CASTLLGGSQPQHF.